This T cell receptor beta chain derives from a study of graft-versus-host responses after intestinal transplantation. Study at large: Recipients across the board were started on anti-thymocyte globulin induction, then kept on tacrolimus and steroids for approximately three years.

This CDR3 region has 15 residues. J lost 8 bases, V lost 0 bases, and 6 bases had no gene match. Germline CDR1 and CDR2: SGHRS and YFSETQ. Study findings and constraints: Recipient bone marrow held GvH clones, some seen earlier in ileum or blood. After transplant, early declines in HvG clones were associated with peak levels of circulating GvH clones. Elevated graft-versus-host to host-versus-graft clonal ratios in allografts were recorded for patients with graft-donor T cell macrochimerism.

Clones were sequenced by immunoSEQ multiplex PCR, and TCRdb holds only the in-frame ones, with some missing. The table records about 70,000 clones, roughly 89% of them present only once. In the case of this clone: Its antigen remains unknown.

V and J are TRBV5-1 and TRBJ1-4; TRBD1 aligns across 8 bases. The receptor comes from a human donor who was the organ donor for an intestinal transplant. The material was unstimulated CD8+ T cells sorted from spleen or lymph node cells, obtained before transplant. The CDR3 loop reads CASSLGQGLGEKLFF. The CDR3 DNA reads TGCGCCAGCAGCTTGGGACAGGGGTTAGGAGAAAAACTGTTTTTT. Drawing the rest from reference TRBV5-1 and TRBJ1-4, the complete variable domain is KAGVTQTPRYLIKTRGQQVTLSCSPISGHRSVSWYQQTPGQGLQFLFEYFSETQRNKGNFPGRFSGRQFSNSRSEMNVSTLELGDSALYLCASSLGQGLGEKLFFGSGTQLSVL.